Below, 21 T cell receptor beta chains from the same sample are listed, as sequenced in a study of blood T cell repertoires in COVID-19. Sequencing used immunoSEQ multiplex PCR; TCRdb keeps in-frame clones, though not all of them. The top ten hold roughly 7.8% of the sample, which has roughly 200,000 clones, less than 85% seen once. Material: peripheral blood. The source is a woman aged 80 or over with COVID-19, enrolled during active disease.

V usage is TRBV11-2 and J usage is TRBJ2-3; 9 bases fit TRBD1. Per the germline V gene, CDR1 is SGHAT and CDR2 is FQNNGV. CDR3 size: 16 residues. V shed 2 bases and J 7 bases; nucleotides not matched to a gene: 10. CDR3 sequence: CASSLQGTGTLNTQYF. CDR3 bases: TGTGCCAGCAGCTTACAAGGGACAGGGACATTAAATACGCAGTATTTT. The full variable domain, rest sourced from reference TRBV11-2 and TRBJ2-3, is EAGVAQSPRYKIIEKRQSVAFWCNPISGHATLYWYQQILGQGPKLLIQFQNNGVVDDSQLPKDRFSAERLKGVDSTLKIQPAKLEDSAVYLCASSLQGTGTLNTQYFGPGTRLTVL.

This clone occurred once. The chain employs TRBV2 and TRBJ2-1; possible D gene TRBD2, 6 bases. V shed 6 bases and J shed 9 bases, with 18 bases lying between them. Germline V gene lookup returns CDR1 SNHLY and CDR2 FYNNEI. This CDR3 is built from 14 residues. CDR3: CASRQNLGGPEQFF. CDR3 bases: TGTGCCAGCAGACAAAACCTCGGGGGTCCTGAGCAGTTCTTC.

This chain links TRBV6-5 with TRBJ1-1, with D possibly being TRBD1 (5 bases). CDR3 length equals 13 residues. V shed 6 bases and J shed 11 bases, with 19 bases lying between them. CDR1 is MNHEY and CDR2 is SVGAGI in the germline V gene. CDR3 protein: CASRPKTVAGAFF. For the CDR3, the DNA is TGTGCCAGCAGACCCAAGACGGTCGCAGGGGCTTTCTTT.

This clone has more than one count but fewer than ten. CDR3: CASSLKRDTEAFF. CDR3 DNA sequence: TGCGCCAGCAGCTTGAAGAGGGACACTGAAGCTTTCTTT. V gene TRBV5-1 combines with J gene TRBJ1-1, with unresolved D. The CDR3 has 13 residues. Germline V CDR1 and CDR2: SGHRS, YFSETQ. V lost 1 base, J lost 3 bases, and 7 bases lay in between. The complete variable domain, with remaining parts taken from reference TRBV5-1 and TRBJ1-1, reads KAGVTQTPRYLIKTRGQQVTLSCSPISGHRSVSWYQQTPGQGLQFLFEYFSETQRNKGNFPGRFSGRQFSNSRSEMNVSTLELGDSALYLCASSLKRDTEAFFGQGTRLTVV.

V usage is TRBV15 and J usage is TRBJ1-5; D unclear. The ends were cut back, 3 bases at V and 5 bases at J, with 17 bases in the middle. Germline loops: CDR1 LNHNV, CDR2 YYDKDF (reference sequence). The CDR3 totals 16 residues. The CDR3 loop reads CATSSIWPLADQPQHF. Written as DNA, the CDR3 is TGTGCCACCAGCAGCATTTGGCCCCTTGCCGATCAGCCCCAGCATTTT.

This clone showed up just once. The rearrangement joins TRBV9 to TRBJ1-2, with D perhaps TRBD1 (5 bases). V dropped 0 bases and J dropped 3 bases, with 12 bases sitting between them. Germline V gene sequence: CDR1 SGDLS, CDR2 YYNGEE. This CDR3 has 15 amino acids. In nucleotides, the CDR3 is TGTGCCAGCAGCGTAGGTGCACAGGAACACTATGGCTACACCTTC. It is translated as CASSVGAQEHYGYTF.

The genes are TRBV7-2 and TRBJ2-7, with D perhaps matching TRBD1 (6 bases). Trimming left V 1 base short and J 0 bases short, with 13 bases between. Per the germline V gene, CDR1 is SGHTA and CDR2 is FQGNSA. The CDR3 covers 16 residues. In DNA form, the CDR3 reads TGTGCCAGCAGCTTAGAGGCCGGGACAAGCTCCTACGAGCAGTACTTC. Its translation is CASSLEAGTSSYEQYF.

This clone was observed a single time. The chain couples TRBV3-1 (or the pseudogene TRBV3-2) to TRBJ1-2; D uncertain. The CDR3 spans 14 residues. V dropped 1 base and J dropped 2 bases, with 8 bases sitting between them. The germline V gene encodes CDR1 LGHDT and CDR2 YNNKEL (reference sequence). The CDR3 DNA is TGTGCCAGCAGCCAAGCTGGCCAGAACTATGGCTACACCTTC. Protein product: CASSQAGQNYGYTF.

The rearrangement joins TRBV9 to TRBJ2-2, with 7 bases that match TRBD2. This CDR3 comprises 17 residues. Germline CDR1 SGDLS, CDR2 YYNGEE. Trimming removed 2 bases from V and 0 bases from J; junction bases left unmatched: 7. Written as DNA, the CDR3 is TGTGCCAGCAGCGTCGGGGGGAGCGCGTCGAACACCGGGGAGCTGTTTTTT. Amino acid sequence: CASSVGGSASNTGELFF.

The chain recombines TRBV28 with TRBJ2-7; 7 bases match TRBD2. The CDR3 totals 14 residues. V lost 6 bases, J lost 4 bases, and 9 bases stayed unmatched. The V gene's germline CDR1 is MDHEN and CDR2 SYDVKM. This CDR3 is CASRLLAERYEQYF. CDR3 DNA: TGTGCCAGCAGACTTCTAGCGGAGAGATACGAGCAGTACTTC.

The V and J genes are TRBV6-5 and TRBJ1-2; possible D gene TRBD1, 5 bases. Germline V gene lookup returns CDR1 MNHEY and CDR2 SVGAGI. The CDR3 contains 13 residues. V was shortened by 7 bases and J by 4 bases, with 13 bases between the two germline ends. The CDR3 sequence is CASIGAGLYGYTF. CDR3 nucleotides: TGTGCCAGCATTGGGGCCGGCCTCTATGGCTACACCTTC.

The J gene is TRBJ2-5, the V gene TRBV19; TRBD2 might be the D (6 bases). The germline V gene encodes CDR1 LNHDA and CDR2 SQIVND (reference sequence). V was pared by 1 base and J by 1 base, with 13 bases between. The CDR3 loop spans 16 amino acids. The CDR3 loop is CASSIGGSGVQETQYF. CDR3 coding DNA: TGTGCCAGTAGTATAGGGGGTAGCGGAGTCCAAGAGACCCAGTACTTC.

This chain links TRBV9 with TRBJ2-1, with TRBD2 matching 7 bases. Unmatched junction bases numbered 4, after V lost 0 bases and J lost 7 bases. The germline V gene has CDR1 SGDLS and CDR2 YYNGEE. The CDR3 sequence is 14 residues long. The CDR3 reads CASSVEAGDNEQFF. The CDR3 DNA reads TGTGCCAGCAGCGTAGAGGCGGGAGATAATGAGCAGTTCTTC.

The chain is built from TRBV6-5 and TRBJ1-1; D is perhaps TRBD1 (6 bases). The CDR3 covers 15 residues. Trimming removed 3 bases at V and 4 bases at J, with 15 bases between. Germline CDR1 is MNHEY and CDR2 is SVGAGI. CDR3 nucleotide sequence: TGTGCCAGCAGTTATATAGGGGGAGGGAGCACTGAAGCTTTCTTT. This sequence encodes CASSYIGGGSTEAFF.

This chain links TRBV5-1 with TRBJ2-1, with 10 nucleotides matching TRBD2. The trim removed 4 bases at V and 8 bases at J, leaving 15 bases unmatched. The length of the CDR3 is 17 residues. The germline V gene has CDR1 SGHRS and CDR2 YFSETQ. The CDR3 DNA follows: TGCGCCAGCAGCGGACCCCCTTTAGCGGGAGGTAGAGATGAGCAGTTCTTC. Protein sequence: CASSGPPLAGGRDEQFF.

CDR3 sequence reads: CATSRGTTGGTEAFF. Written as DNA, the CDR3 is TGTGCCACCAGCAGAGGGACCACAGGGGGCACTGAAGCTTTCTTT. The chain carries TRBV15 and TRBJ1-1; the match to TRBD1 covers 8 bases. Looked up from germline, CDR1 is LNHNV and CDR2 is YYDKDF (reference sequence). There are 15 residues in the CDR3. J gave up 4 bases and V 1 base, and 5 bases lay outside the gene matches. The full variable domain, completed using reference TRBV15 and TRBJ1-1, is DAMVIQNPRYQVTQFGKPVTLSCSQTLNHNVMYWYQQKSSQAPKLLFHYYDKDFNNEADTPDNFQSRRPNTSFCFLDIRSPGLGDTAMYLCATSRGTTGGTEAFFGQGTRLTVV.

The CDR3 DNA follows: TGTGCCAGCAGCTTAGGTCAGGTAGATACGCAGTATTTT. Translated, it gives CASSLGQVDTQYF. The chain recombines TRBV11-2 with TRBJ2-3, with no clear D. The CDR3 runs to 13 residues. The V gene lost 1 base and the J gene lost 5 bases, with 7 bases spanning the gap. Germline CDR1 is SGHAT and CDR2 is FQNNGV.

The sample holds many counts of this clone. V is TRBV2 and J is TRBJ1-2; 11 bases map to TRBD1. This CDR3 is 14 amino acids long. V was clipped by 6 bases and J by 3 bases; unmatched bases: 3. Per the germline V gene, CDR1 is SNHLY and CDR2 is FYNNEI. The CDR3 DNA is TGTGCCAGCAGGGGGGGACAGGGGGACTATGGCTACACCTTC. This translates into CASRGGQGDYGYTF.

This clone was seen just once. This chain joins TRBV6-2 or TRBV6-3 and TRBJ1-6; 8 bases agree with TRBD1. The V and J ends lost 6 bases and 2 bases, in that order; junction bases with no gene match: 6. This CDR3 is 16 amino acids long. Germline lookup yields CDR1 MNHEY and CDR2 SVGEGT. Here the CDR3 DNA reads TGTGCCAGCAGCCCACAGGGGGGCGCCTATAATTCACCCCTCCACTTT. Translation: CASSPQGGAYNSPLHF.

The CDR3 reads CASSRLDSSYEQYF. DNA for the CDR3: TGTGCCAGCAGCCGATTGGACTCCTCCTACGAGCAGTACTTC. The V and J genes are TRBV3-1 (or the pseudogene TRBV3-2) and TRBJ2-7; maybe TRBD2 (5 bases). This CDR3 spans 14 amino acids. CDR1 LGHDT and CDR2 YNNKEL come from the germline V gene (reference sequence). V was pared by 4 bases and J by 0 bases, with 10 bases between.

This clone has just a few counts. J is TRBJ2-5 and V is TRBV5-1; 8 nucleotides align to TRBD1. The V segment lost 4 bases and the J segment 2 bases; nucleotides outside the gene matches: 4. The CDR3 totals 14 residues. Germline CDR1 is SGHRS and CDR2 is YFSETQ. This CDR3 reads CASSGQGVQETQYF. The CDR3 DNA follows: TGCGCCAGCAGCGGACAGGGAGTACAAGAGACCCAGTACTTC.